This T cell receptor (beta chain) is drawn from a study of blood T cell repertoires in COVID-19. Trimming left V 5 bases short and J 2 bases short, with 13 bases between. This CDR3 has 15 residues. Germline V gives CDR1 SGHTA, CDR2 FQGNSA. A few counts support this clone. Clones were sequenced by immunoSEQ multiplex PCR, and TCRdb holds only the in-frame ones, with some missing. Among hundreds of thousands of clones listed, roughly 80% were seen once. The sequence came from a man aged 25-40 years with acute COVID-19. Sequencing was performed on PBMCs or T cells enriched from blood (not recorded which). This chain links TRBV7-2 with TRBJ2-1; tentative D call: TRBD2 (6 bases). The CDR3 spells CASSRIADTYNEQFF. DNA of the CDR3: TGTGCCAGCAGCAGGATAGCGGATACCTACAATGAGCAGTTCTTC.